This record concerns one TCR beta chain sequence. This clonotype was picked up a small number of times. Its antigen is currently not known. No base quality values were provided; no much bigger clone lies one nucleotide off. The entry originates in a study of T-cell memory formation after mild COVID-19 (dated by TCRdb to 2020 to 2023). Turning to the overall study: TCR sequence clusters from the two donors were largely donor specific. Longitudinal TCRalpha and TCRbeta repertoire sequencing tracked T-cell clones expanding and contracting after mild COVID-19 in a couple of donors. Two young, previously healthy adult volunteers made up the cohort, one male and one female.

Overall study results and their limits: Contracting CD4+ clones were located mainly in the CM and EM memory subsets, whereas CD8+ clones were found to be enriched in EMRA. Only two mild cases were covered in the study, and larger cohorts including severe cases with pre-infection samples were considered necessary. From day 15 to 85, contracting clones showed balanced CD4/CD8 phenotypes, whereas a second wave of clones that expanded from day 15 to 37 leaned towards CD4+. Whether the second-wave clones peaking on day 37 were SARS-CoV-2 specific was not confirmed. Some responding clones were detected in pre-infection memory, which suggested that pre-existing cross-reactive memory T cells had joined the SARS-CoV-2 response.

The germline V gene supplies CDR1 LGHNA and CDR2 YNFKEQ. Trimming at the junction amounts to 4 bases on V and 5 bases on J, and the germline ends lie 17 bases apart. Taken from cysteine to phenylalanine, the CDR3 has 15 residues. Just CDR3 DNA is preserved here, 45 bases in frame from base 1. The instrument given in TCRdb is Illumina NovaSeq 6000. Using 5'RACE with constant-segment primers, TCRalpha and TCRbeta cDNA libraries were constructed, with sample barcodes and unique molecular identifiers added in the process. RNA was extracted from every sample with Trizol reagent. Amplification of the libraries took two PCR steps, and the second step added a second sample barcode plus Illumina TruSeq adapters. Sequencing of libraries was performed on an Illumina NovaSeq with 2 x 150 bp paired-end reads. Per the original workflow: Reads were demultiplexed and collapsed into UMI-guided consensus sequences with migec v1.2.7. With mixcr v2.1.11, UMI consensuses were aligned to TRA and TRB V and J templates and assembled into clonotypes. A clonotype was counted as expanded or contracted only if both edgeR and NoisET called the change significant, with noise models trained on biological replicates. For edgeR calls, the cutoffs were a false discovery rate-adjusted p below 0.01 and a log2 fold-change threshold of 1. As an exploratory analysis of dynamics, max-normalized trajectories of the 1000 most abundant clonotypes were examined with PCA combined with hierarchical clustering. Separately sequenced CD4+ and CD8+ repertoires were used to assign the CD4 or CD8 phenotype of responding clones. TCRdb reworked the public reads: Q25 trimming with fastp, MiXCR clone assembly, productive beta chains retained. Rows merge per CDR3 protein into single entries with the most common DNA and genes. In this record, the V and J calls reflect TCRdb's handling and not the investigators' own analysis. Recorded for this sample are 150,000 to 200,000 distinct CDR3 sequences; roughly 10% of them occurred a single time. The leading ten clones occupy roughly 3.8% of the sample.

Ficoll-Paque density gradient centrifugation was the method used to isolate PBMCs. The receptor comes from a man between 18 and 29 years old who had mild COVID-19 (a few samples of this study predate the infection). The sample titles of this study are shuffled in the database, so cell type and time point are left out; the donor was told from shared clones. The source material was PBMCs or a T cell subset sorted from them (not recorded which). The chain is encoded by TRBV4-2 joined to TRBJ2-5; possibly the D gene is TRBD2, per 6 matching bases. This receptor has the CDR3 CASSPGSGASETQYF. The sequenced DNA is TGTGCCAGCAGCCCCGGTTCGGGAGCCAGTGAGACCCAGTACTTC.